The present T cell receptor beta chain was sequenced within a study of T-cell memory formation after mild COVID-19. Study-wide points: CD8+ contracting clones occupied EMRA, while CD4+ ones occupied mainly CM and EM.

This CDR3 is built from 16 residues. V trimming: 5 bases; J trimming: 4 bases; junction bases outside the gene matches: 10. Germline V gene lookup returns CDR1 SEHNR and CDR2 FQNEAQ (reference sequence). TCRdb called the 5' RACE reads again in MiXCR, with one record for every CDR3 protein. This table holds a few hundred thousand distinct CDR3 sequences, 25% to 30% found once. In regard to this clonotype: The antigen is not known.

The clonotype originates from an adult woman who had mild COVID-19 (a few samples of this study predate the infection). Cell type and time point are not known. The rearrangement joins TRBV7-9 to TRBJ1-2, with 10 bases fitting TRBD1. Sample: PBMCs or a T cell subset sorted from them (not recorded which). Here the CDR3 DNA reads TGTGCCAGCAGCAACACCGGACAGGGGGACCCCTATGGCTACACCTTC. It translates to CASSNTGQGDPYGYTF.